Listed below are T cell receptor beta chains from one sample, sequenced in a study of breast tumors, draining lymph nodes, adjacent tissues. TCRdb re-called the multiplex PCR reads with MiXCR, one entry per CDR3 protein. The sample shows 21,000 or so distinct CDR3 sequences, 41% of them seen only once. The source material was breast tumor tissue. The receptors originated from a female donor with breast cancer. Some clones in this sample may be carry-over from other donors' samples. Each CDR3 is given with its conserved first and last residue. Fields, in order: V gene, J gene, clone size, D gene, CDR3 DNA, CDR3 protein. A D gene is named only where the DNA matches it firmly. Size tells how often a clone was seen (once, few, many) or the class of an expanded clone, and some rows leave it out.

TRBV19	TRBJ2-5	.	.	TGTGCCAGTAACGTGGGCCTAGGTTGGGAGACCCAGTACTTC	CASNVGLGWETQYF
TRBV7-7	TRBJ2-5	medium-sized	.	TGTGCTAGCAGCTTATCGTCCGGACAGCTTGGGACCCAGTACTTC	CASSLSSGQLGTQYF
TRBV10-3	TRBJ2-7	.	.	TGTGCCATCAGTGAACAGGGCTCCGAGCAGTACTTC	CAISEQGSEQYF
TRBV2	TRBJ2-7	.	.	TGTGCCAGGTCCTCCTACGAGCAGTACTTC	CARSSYEQYF
TRBV5-1	TRBJ2-2	medium-sized	.	TGCGCCAGCACGGGACGCGTCACCGGGGAGCTGTTTTTT	CASTGRVTGELFF
TRBV24-1	TRBJ2-1	many	.	TGTGCCACCGAATCCCTTGGGGACAATGAGCAGTTCTTC	CATESLGDNEQFF
TRBV24-1	TRBJ2-2	.	TRBD1	TGTGCCACCAGGAAGACAGGGGAGAACACCGGGGAGCTGTTTTTT	CATRKTGENTGELFF
TRBV19	TRBJ2-3	many	.	TGTGCCAGTAGTATAGATCTGGCGGTAAATACGCAGTATTTT	CASSIDLAVNTQYF
TRBV15	TRBJ1-2	many	.	TGTGCCACCAGCAGAGATGGTTGGCAGATCTATGGCTACACCTTC	CATSRDGWQIYGYTF
TRBV15	TRBJ1-5	.	TRBD1	TGTGCCACCAGCAGAGCCCAGGGGGGCTCGACTTATAGCAATCAGCCCCAGCATTTT	CATSRAQGGSTYSNQPQHF
TRBV12-3/TRBV12-4	TRBJ1-3	many	.	TGTGCCAGCAGTGTGCGCTACACCATATATTTT	CASSVRYTIYF
TRBV9	TRBJ1-6	.	.	TGTGCCAGCAGTCCACAGGGAAGCTCCTATAATTCACCCCTCCACTTT	CASSPQGSSYNSPLHF
TRBV4-1	TRBJ1-2	.	TRBD1	TGCGCCAGCAGCCAAGAGAAGGGACAGGGGAAGGGAGATGGCTACACCTTC	CASSQEKGQGKGDGYTF
TRBV7-2	TRBJ2-1	once	TRBD2	TGTGCCAGCAGCTTAGCGTCACTAGCGGATTTAAATGAGCAGTTCTTC	CASSLASLADLNEQFF
TRBV3-1	TRBJ2-3	few	TRBD2	TGTGCCAGCAGCCAACCGACCGGGGGGACAGATACGCAGTATTTT	CASSQPTGGTDTQYF
TRBV19	TRBJ1-5	.	TRBD1	TGTGCCAGTAGTTTCCGACAGGGAGGCAATCAGCCCCAGCATTTT	CASSFRQGGNQPQHF
TRBV5-1	TRBJ2-7	many	.	TGCGCCAGCAGCACAGCATACGAGCAGTACTTC	CASSTAYEQYF
TRBV2	TRBJ2-3	many	.	TGTGCCAGCAGTACATCGAGGGGCGGACTCACAGATACGCAGTATTTT	CASSTSRGGLTDTQYF
TRBV5-6	TRBJ2-2	.	TRBD2	TGTGCCAGCAGCGCGGGGGATGACCTTAACCTGAACACCGGGGAGCTGTTTTTT	CASSAGDDLNLNTGELFF
TRBV3-1	TRBJ1-6	few	TRBD1	TGTGCCAGCAGCCGAGGACAGGGGTACCCCCTCCACTTT	CASSRGQGYPLHF
TRBV19	TRBJ1-5	.	.	TGTGCCAGTATGACCCCAGGGAACCAGCCCCAGCATTTT	CASMTPGNQPQHF
TRBV11-2	TRBJ2-3	many	.	TGTGCCAGCAGCTTAGGTCTAGGGGGCACAGATACGCAGTATTTT	CASSLGLGGTDTQYF
TRBV7-8	TRBJ2-3	.	TRBD2	TGTGCCAGCAGCTTTCCCAACACCCTAGCGGGGGGCGATAAAGATACGCAGTATTTT	CASSFPNTLAGGDKDTQYF
TRBV28	TRBJ2-5	many	.	TGTGCCAGCTATTCGGGGCGGAACCAAGAGACCCAGTACTTC	CASYSGRNQETQYF
TRBV15	TRBJ2-1	.	TRBD2	TGTGCCACCAGCGGAGTTGGGACTAGCGGCGATGAGCAGTTCTTC	CATSGVGTSGDEQFF
TRBV11-2	TRBJ1-2	many	.	TGTGCCAGCAGCTTGGGGGATTTGAGAGTCTATGGCTACACCTTC	CASSLGDLRVYGYTF
TRBV6-4	TRBJ2-3	once	.	TGTGCCAGCAGTGAAGGGGAGACGGATACGCAGTATTTT	CASSEGETDTQYF